In this sample, the clone carrying this T cell receptor beta chain turned up a few times. Its target is not known. The data were taken from a study of regulatory T cells in long-lasting Graves disease. Study outcomes and limitations: Examination was confined to peripheral blood, excluding thyroid tissue.

This CDR3 has 14 residues. Germline loops: CDR1 LNHDA, CDR2 SQIVND (reference sequence). With 3 bases clipped from V and 7 bases from J, the junction kept 4 bases outside the gene matches. The time point: newly diagnosed GD, antithyroid drugs for less than 3 months. The authors made the TCR library using RNA they extracted from PBMCs. Arm-PCR of CDR3 regions with iRepertoire HTBI primers generated TCR beta libraries. TCRdb reanalysed the multiplex PCR reads using MiXCR and keeps one entry per CDR3 protein. Among around 460,000 distinct CDR3 sequences listed, about 14% were seen once. These data also featured in a second study, about T cells in Graves' hyperthyroidism and ophthalmopathy. As reported in that work: Ophthalmopathy was distinguished from stable hyperthyroidism by 13 V-J signatures.

This TCR derives from a woman aged 50 to 65 with Graves disease. This chain uses TRBV19 with TRBJ2-1; 9 nucleotides align to TRBD2. The sample in question was peripheral blood mononuclear cells (PBMCs), obtained at new diagnosis, from a patient treated with antithyroid drugs. The CDR3 region is CASSMGGRVNEQFF. The CDR3 DNA sequence: TGTGCCAGTAGTATGGGCGGGAGGGTGAATGAGCAGTTCTTC.